The 17 T cell receptor beta chains listed next were all sequenced from one sample in a study of PD-1 blockade in classical Hodgkin lymphoma (TCRdb year 2020). According to the study, the label for this sample's time point signals: newly diagnosed, previously untreated cHL patient sample. The library relied on the immunoSEQ multiplex PCR assay. In TCRdb, the immuneACCESS table is reduced to in-frame sequences with V and J assigned. These tables do not hold every clone; where another copy was compared, an unresolved V gene accounts for under half, and the others remain unexplained. The sample profile shows about 25,000 clones; over 85% of them were found once. The ten top clones hold 3% to 5% of the sample. The source material was peripheral blood mononuclear cells (PBMCs). The receptors were gathered from a human donor with classical Hodgkin lymphoma.

This rearrangement joins TRBV5-1 to TRBJ2-5; D uncertain. Germline CDR1 and CDR2: SGHRS and YFSETQ. This CDR3 has 11 amino acids. The V gene lost 3 bases and the J gene lost 1 base, with 1 base spanning the gap. In DNA, the CDR3 is TGCGCCAGCAGCTCCCAAGAGACCCAGTACTTC. It codes for CASSSQETQYF. The full variable domain, rest sourced from reference TRBV5-1 and TRBJ2-5, is KAGVTQTPRYLIKTRGQQVTLSCSPISGHRSVSWYQQTPGQGLQFLFEYFSETQRNKGNFPGRFSGRQFSNSRSEMNVSTLELGDSALYLCASSSQETQYFGPGTRLLVL.

CDR3 DNA sequence: TGTGCCAGCAGCTCGACCGGTGGCGGGAGGGCCTCAACCTACGAGCAGTACTTC. Its protein product is CASSSTGGGRASTYEQYF. V and J are TRBV7-2 and TRBJ2-7; TRBD2 matches 9 bases. The CDR3 is made up of 18 amino acids. Trimming at V came to 4 bases and at J to 2 bases, leaving 15 bases not matched to a gene. Germline-derived CDR1 and CDR2 are SGHTA and FQGNSA. The variable domain in full, with the rest retrieved from reference TRBV7-2 and TRBJ2-7, is GAGVSQSPSNKVTEKGKDVELRCDPISGHTALYWYRQSLGQGLEFLIYFQGNSAPDKSGLPSDRFSAERTGGSVSTLTIQRTQQEDSAVYLCASSSTGGGRASTYEQYFGPGTRLTVT.

The V and J genes are TRBV30 and TRBJ2-1, with 9 nucleotides matching TRBD2. CDR1 and CDR2 (germline): GTSNPN, SVGIG (reference sequence). Trimming removed 2 bases from V and 9 bases from J; junction bases left unmatched: 14. The CDR3 has 16 residues. CDR3 coding DNA: TGTGCCTGGAGTCTTGTGACTAGCGGAAGGAGGGGTGAGCAGTTCTTC. Translated: CAWSLVTSGRRGEQFF.

V gene TRBV19 combines with J gene TRBJ2-1; 9 bases align to TRBD2. Unmatched junction bases numbered 6, after V lost 0 bases and J lost 0 bases. Germline V gives CDR1 LNHDA, CDR2 SQIVND (reference sequence). The CDR3 spans 18 residues. This chain's CDR3 is CASSIEGGRARSYNEQFF. In DNA, the CDR3 is TGTGCCAGTAGTATAGAAGGCGGGAGGGCCCGCTCCTACAATGAGCAGTTCTTC.

This clone turned up a few times. The V and J genes are TRBV7-9 and TRBJ2-7; 7 bases match TRBD1. V shed 5 bases, J shed 3 bases, and the junction held 4 bases outside the gene matches. CDR3 length equals 13 residues. Germline assignment: CDR1 SEHNR and CDR2 FQNEAQ (reference sequence). CDR3 nucleotide sequence: TGTGCCAGCAGCCAGGGGACAGACTACGAGCAGTACTTC. Translating gives CASSQGTDYEQYF.

This clone was seen a single time. The chain uses TRBV2 and TRBJ2-7; D remains unclear. This CDR3 is built from 17 residues. Germline CDR1 and CDR2: SNHLY and FYNNEI. The germline V and J ends were trimmed by 7 bases and 0 bases, with 22 bases remaining between them. CDR3 loop: CASMAPVGWHSSYEQYF. CDR3 nucleotide sequence: TGTGCCAGCATGGCCCCGGTAGGTTGGCATAGCTCCTACGAGCAGTACTTC.

This chain uses TRBV7-2 with TRBJ1-6; D remains unclear. Trimming took 1 base from V and 7 from J, leaving 11 bases between them. Germline lookup yields CDR1 SGHTA and CDR2 FQGNSA. This CDR3 contains 15 residues. Written as DNA, the CDR3 is TGTGCCAGCAGCTTAGTAGGGATTCCCAATTCACCCCTCCACTTT. Translating it yields CASSLVGIPNSPLHF.

V gene TRBV13 combines with J gene TRBJ1-2; D gene uncertain. Germline CDR1 reads PRHDT; CDR2 reads FYEKMQ (reference sequence). The CDR3 runs 12 residues. The germline V and J ends were trimmed by 6 bases and 8 bases, with 13 bases remaining between them. CDR3 DNA sequence: TGTGCCAGCAGTGAATCCGTAGGGGGCTACACCTTC. Its translation is CASSESVGGYTF.

The chain employs TRBV30 and TRBJ1-2, with TRBD1 as a possible D gene (6 bases). Germline CDR1 is GTSNPN and CDR2 is SVGIG (reference sequence). The CDR3 is made up of 17 amino acids. Between the trimmed V and J ends, which lost 0 bases and 2 bases, there was a span of 19 bases. The DNA of the CDR3 is TGTGCCTGGAGTGTCGAAAGGGGGTACGACCTGAACTATGGCTACACCTTC. It yields the protein CAWSVERGYDLNYGYTF. Using reference TRBV30 and TRBJ1-2 for the parts outside the CDR3, the full variable domain is SQTIHQWPATLVQPVGSPLSLECTVEGTSNPNLYWYRQAAGRGLQLLFYSVGIGQISSEVPQNLSASRPQDRQFILSSKKLLLSDSGFYLCAWSVERGYDLNYGYTFGSGTRLTVV.

The chain couples TRBV2 to TRBJ1-1; no reliable D call. Germline V gene data show CDR1 as SNHLY and CDR2 as FYNNEI. The V gene lost 7 bases and the J gene lost 2 bases, with 11 bases spanning the gap. CDR3 length: 13 amino acids. The CDR3 spells CASTGGSNTEAFF. The CDR3 DNA is TGTGCCAGCACCGGCGGCTCTAACACTGAAGCTTTCTTT.

For the CDR3, the DNA is TGCAGCGTTGACTCCGGAAACACCATATATTTT. Its protein product is CSVDSGNTIYF. The chain links TRBV29-1 to TRBJ1-3; D ambiguous. Germline values: CDR1 SQVTM, CDR2 ANQGSEA. This CDR3 region has 11 residues. V shed 3 bases and J shed 4 bases, with 4 bases lying between them.

The chain couples TRBV2 to TRBJ1-4; D may be TRBD1 (6 bases). Trimming shortened V by 3 bases and J by 8 bases, and 19 bases separated the two germline ends. The CDR3 is 16 amino acids. In germline, CDR1 is SNHLY, CDR2 FYNNEI. For the CDR3, the DNA is TGTGCCAGCAGTGATGTGGGGGGGCTGAGGGGCGAAAAACTGTTTTTT. Protein product: CASSDVGGLRGEKLFF.

The chain couples TRBV30 to TRBJ1-1; D is unclear. The CDR3 is 14 amino acids. V lost 0 bases and J 4 bases, leaving 12 bases between the germline ends. Germline lookup yields CDR1 GTSNPN and CDR2 SVGIG (reference sequence). CDR3 DNA sequence: TGTGCCTGGAGTGTTAATCTTTTGGGCACTGAAGCTTTCTTT. It yields the protein CAWSVNLLGTEAFF. The variable domain in full, completed from reference TRBV30 and TRBJ1-1, reads SQTIHQWPATLVQPVGSPLSLECTVEGTSNPNLYWYRQAAGRGLQLLFYSVGIGQISSEVPQNLSASRPQDRQFILSSKKLLLSDSGFYLCAWSVNLLGTEAFFGQGTRLTVV.

The gene calls are TRBV5-3 and TRBJ2-3; perhaps TRBD1 as D (6 bases). TRBV5-3 has ORF status, its function being uncertain. Trimming cost V 0 bases and J 5 bases, with 25 bases left between them. The CDR3 extends over 19 amino acids. The CDR3 coding sequence is TGTGCCAGAAGCTTGGCTCAGTGGGGGCCGATTCAAATAAGAGATACGCAGTATTTT. Its protein product is CARSLAQWGPIQIRDTQYF.

This chain links TRBV27 with TRBJ2-5, with 7 bases fitting TRBD1. Looked up from germline, CDR1 is MNHEY and CDR2 is SMNVEV (reference sequence). This CDR3 is built from 14 residues. V shed 3 bases, J shed 5 bases, and the junction held 6 bases outside the gene matches. This chain's CDR3 is CASSLVGGGETQYF. The CDR3 coding sequence is TGTGCCAGCAGTTTGGTAGGGGGCGGTGAGACCCAGTACTTC.

This chain links TRBV5-4 with TRBJ2-4; 9 positions match TRBD1. Germline V gene sequence: CDR1 SGHNT, CDR2 YYREEE (reference sequence). After removal of 1 base from V and 9 bases from J, the junction contained 8 bases not matched to a gene. This CDR3 has 15 amino acids. The CDR3 region has the DNA TGTGCCAGCAGCTTGTCGTCCGGGACAGGGACCATTCAGTACTTC. The encoded protein is CASSLSSGTGTIQYF. Drawing the rest from reference TRBV5-4 and TRBJ2-4, the complete variable domain is ETGVTQSPTHLIKTRGQQVTLRCSSQSGHNTVSWYQQALGQGPQFIFQYYREEENGRGNFPPRFSGLQFPNYSSELNVNALELDDSALYLCASSLSSGTGTIQYFGAGTRLSVL.

This chain connects TRBV5-1 to TRBJ2-5; possibly TRBD2 for D (5 bases). Germline loops: CDR1 SGHRS, CDR2 YFSETQ. V was shortened by 0 bases and J by 4 bases, with 13 bases between the two germline ends. This CDR3 has 15 residues. The CDR3 sequence: CASSLVPGGGETQYF. The CDR3 nucleotides are TGCGCCAGCAGCTTGGTTCCAGGCGGAGGAGAGACCCAGTACTTC.